A selection of T cell receptor beta chains follows, all from one sample in a study of T cell responses to AZD1222 COVID-19 vaccine. TCRdb's copy holds only in-frame clones and misses some; the assay was immunoSEQ multiplex PCR. Of some 74,000 clones listed, about 85% are singletons. Sequences were derived from peripheral blood, sampled 28 days after the second AZD1222 dose. Receptors originate from an adult who received the AZD1222 COVID-19 vaccine. The CDR3 runs from the conserved cysteine through the conserved F or W. The D gene is left open where the match is weak. Expanded clones get a size class; other rows say once, few or many, or leave the size out.

>TRBJ1-2|TRBV19|.|.
TGTGCCAGTAGTCTTGAGGGAACAGCTAACTATGGCTACACCTTC
CASSLEGTANYGYTF
>TRBJ1-3|TRBV18|.|.
TGTGCCAGCTCACCGGGGCGAAGTCCTGGAAACACCATATATTTT
CASSPGRSPGNTIYF
>TRBJ1-1|TRBV28|.|.
TGTGCCAGCAGAACTCCCGCCGGGGCGACTGAAGCTTTCTTT
CASRTPAGATEAFF
>TRBJ1-3|TRBV19|.|.
TGTGCCAGTAGTATAGCAGACTCTGGAAACACCATATATTTT
CASSIADSGNTIYF
>TRBJ2-1|TRBV6-5|TRBD2|.
TGTGCCAGCAGTTACGGTACTAGCGGGATGAATGAGCAGTTCTTC
CASSYGTSGMNEQFF
>TRBJ1-3|TRBV9|.|.
TGTGCCAGCAGCGTAGCTGGAGACACCATATATTTT
CASSVAGDTIYF
>TRBJ1-1|TRBV7-9|TRBD1|once
TGTGCCAGCAGCATCCTACAGGGGGGGAACACTGAAGCTTTCTTT
CASSILQGGNTEAFF
>TRBJ1-1|TRBV5-1|TRBD1|.
TGCGCCAGCAGTCTGGGGCAGGGGGCATACACTGAAGCTTTCTTT
CASSLGQGAYTEAFF
>TRBJ1-1|TRBV5-1|.|.
TGCGCCAGCAGCTTGAGAAGGCTGAACACTGAAGCTTTCTTT
CASSLRRLNTEAFF
>TRBJ1-4|TRBV2|.|.
TGTGCCAGCAGTGATTCACAGGAGAATGAAAAACTGTTTTTT
CASSDSQENEKLFF
>TRBJ2-3|TRBV9|TRBD2|.
TGTGCCAGCAGCGTGGGGACTAGCGGAGACACAGATACGCAGTATTTT
CASSVGTSGDTDTQYF
>TRBJ1-1|TRBV7-2|TRBD1|.
TGTGCCAGCAGCAGACAGGGGAACACTGAAGCTTTCTTT
CASSRQGNTEAFF
>TRBJ2-1|TRBV11-1|TRBD1|once
TGTGCCAGCAGCTCAAACAGGGGGAGGAATGAGCAGTTCTTC
CASSSNRGRNEQFF
>TRBJ2-7|TRBV7-9|.|few
TGTGCCAGCAGCTTAGAGTCTAGCCAGGACTTC
CASSLESSQDF
>TRBJ2-2|TRBV3-1/TRBV3-2|.|.
TGTGCCAGCAGCCCCATGGGGACCGGGGAGCTGTTTTTT
CASSPMGTGELFF
>TRBJ2-1|TRBV19|TRBD1|.
TGTGCCAGTAGCCCAATCGACAGGGGTGGTAACAATGAGCAGTTCTTC
CASSPIDRGGNNEQFF
>TRBJ2-7|TRBV11-1|.|.
TGTGCCAGCAGCTTACTGTTTACCTACGAGCAGTACTTC
CASSLLFTYEQYF
>TRBJ2-5|TRBV5-1|.|.
TGCGCCAGCAGCTTCCCCGTGGCGGACGGTCAAGAGACCCAGTACTTC
CASSFPVADGQETQYF
>TRBJ2-7|TRBV10-3|.|once
TGTGCCATCAGTGAGTCCGGGGGCGAGCAGTACTTC
CAISESGGEQYF
>TRBJ1-4|TRBV7-7|TRBD1|once
TGTGCTAGCAGCTTAGATGGGACAGGGGGCGAAAAACTGTTTTTT
CASSLDGTGGEKLFF
>TRBJ2-2|TRBV3-1/TRBV3-2|TRBD1|.
TGTGCCAGCAGCCAAAGGGGACAGGGCACCGGGGAGCTGTTTTTT
CASSQRGQGTGELFF
>TRBJ1-1|TRBV6-5|TRBD1|.
TGTGCCAGCAACGGACAGGGGTTGAACACTGAAGCTTTCTTT
CASNGQGLNTEAFF
>TRBJ2-7|TRBV9|TRBD2|.
TGTGCCAGCAGCGTAGGATTAGCGGGCACCTACGAGCAGTACTTC
CASSVGLAGTYEQYF
>TRBJ2-7|TRBV16|TRBD1|.
TGTGCCAGCAGCACTCGACAGGGCTCCTACGAGCAGTACTTC
CASSTRQGSYEQYF
>TRBJ1-2|TRBV6-5|TRBD1|.
TGTGCCAGCAGGCGGGACAGGGGGCAACATGGCTACACCTTC
CASRRDRGQHGYTF
>TRBJ1-1|TRBV24-1|.|.
TGTGCCACCAGTTACAAACGGGAAGCTTTCTTT
CATSYKREAFF
>TRBJ1-2|TRBV3-1/TRBV3-2|.|.
TGTGCCAGCAGCCAAGCAACAGGAGACTACACCTTC
CASSQATGDYTF
>TRBJ1-5|TRBV20-1|.|.
TGCAGTGCTAGTGGCAGGGTTGGCAATCAGCCCCAGCATTTT
CSASGRVGNQPQHF
>TRBJ1-2|TRBV19|.|.
TGTGCCAGTAGTATATCAGACTATGGCTACACCTTC
CASSISDYGYTF
>TRBJ1-2|TRBV29-1|.|.
TGCAGCGTCCCCGAGGGGGGTGAGGTCTATGGCTACACCTTC
CSVPEGGEVYGYTF
>TRBJ1-6|TRBV28|.|.
TGTGCCAGCAGTGCAAATTCACCCCTCCACTTT
CASSANSPLHF
>TRBJ1-6|TRBV4-3|.|.
TGCGCCAGCAGCCAAGAGTCCATGGGCAAGAATAATTCACCCCTCCACTTT
CASSQESMGKNNSPLHF
>TRBJ2-7|TRBV4-1|.|few
TGCGCCAGCAGCCAAGATTTGATACCCGGGGGCGAGCAGTACTTC
CASSQDLIPGGEQYF
>TRBJ1-2|TRBV29-1|.|.
TGCAGCGCTCTCCGGGGGGACTATGGCTACACCTTC
CSALRGDYGYTF
>TRBJ1-4|TRBV2|.|few
TGTGCCAGCAGTGAGCGACCTACTACCGGGTCAACTAATGAAAAACTGTTTTTT
CASSERPTTGSTNEKLFF
>TRBJ1-3|TRBV4-1|.|.
TGCGCCAGCAGCCAAGGTGCCACACACGGAAACACCATATATTTT
CASSQGATHGNTIYF
>TRBJ1-3|TRBV19|.|.
TGTGCCACCTGGGGGGGGCCATACACCATATATTTT
CATWGGPYTIYF
>TRBJ1-4|TRBV15|.|once
TGTGCCACCAGCAGAGAACACCCAGCAACTAATGAAAAACTGTTTTTT
CATSREHPATNEKLFF
>TRBJ1-2|TRBV14|.|.
TGTGCCAGCAGCCAAGCTGGAGAGCGCAAGACCTATGGCTACACCTTC
CASSQAGERKTYGYTF
>TRBJ1-1|TRBV30|.|.
TGTGCCTGGATAGCCAGGGACACTGAAGCTTTCTTT
CAWIARDTEAFF
>TRBJ1-1|TRBV6-5|.|.
TGTGCCAGCAGTTACTCATCAGGGGTGGGGGATGCTTTCTTT
CASSYSSGVGDAFF
>TRBJ2-3|TRBV19|TRBD1|.
TGTGCCAGTAGACCCGGGACAGGGATGGATACGCAGTATTTT
CASRPGTGMDTQYF
>TRBJ2-7|TRBV5-8|TRBD1|.
TGTGCCAGCAGCCCCGGGACAGGGGGTTGGTTATGGCAGTACTTC
CASSPGTGGWLWQYF
>TRBJ2-5|TRBV7-3|TRBD2|.
TGTGCCAGCAGCACTGGCGGGAGGACGGAGACCCAGTACTTC
CASSTGGRTETQYF
>TRBJ1-5|TRBV5-5|.|.
TGTGCCAGCAGCCCATCTGGAGGGGCAGGCAATCAGCCCCAGCATTTT
CASSPSGGAGNQPQHF
>TRBJ1-2|TRBV19|TRBD1|.
TGTGCCAGTAGGAGGAACGGACAGGCCATCTATGGCTACACCTTC
CASRRNGQAIYGYTF
>TRBJ1-1|TRBV5-1|.|.
TGCGCCAGCAGCTTGAGGTCGGGTACGTCCGGGAACACTGAAGCTTTCTTT
CASSLRSGTSGNTEAFF
>TRBJ1-5|TRBV3-1/TRBV3-2|.|.
TGTGCCAGCAGCTTTCGGGCCCAGCCCCAGCATTTT
CASSFRAQPQHF
>TRBJ1-4|TRBV3-1/TRBV3-2|.|.
TGTGCCAGCAGCCTAACTACCTCAGACAGCAATGAAAAACTGTTTTTT
CASSLTTSDSNEKLFF
>TRBJ2-7|TRBV7-2|TRBD2|.
TGTGCCAGCAGCTCGTCTGGGACTAGCGGGGACTACGAGCAGTACTTC
CASSSSGTSGDYEQYF
>TRBJ2-5|TRBV7-9|TRBD2|.
TGTGCCAGCAGCCCCTGGGGACTAGCGGGAGTCGAGACCCAGTACTTC
CASSPWGLAGVETQYF
>TRBJ2-3|TRBV6-5|.|.
TGTGCCAGCAGTTACTCCCTAGATGTGGATACGCAGTATTTT
CASSYSLDVDTQYF
>TRBJ2-1|TRBV12-3/TRBV12-4|.|.
TGTGCCAGCAGCAGGGTGGCTGAGCAGTTCTTC
CASSRVAEQFF
>TRBJ2-4|TRBV11-2|.|few
TGTGCCAGCAGCTTATCGGTTGTCGCACCTCTAGCCAAAAACATTCAGTACTTC
CASSLSVVAPLAKNIQYF
>TRBJ2-6|TRBV5-1|.|once
TGCGCCAGCAGCCCACCAGGATTTGGGGCCAACGTCCTGACTTTC
CASSPPGFGANVLTF
>TRBJ2-4|TRBV6-5|.|.
TGTGCCAGCACCGCTCCCAAGGGAAACATTCAGTACTTC
CASTAPKGNIQYF
>TRBJ1-2|TRBV11-2|.|.
TGTGCCAGCAGCCAAGGACACCTTAACTATGGCTACACCTTC
CASSQGHLNYGYTF
>TRBJ2-1|TRBV5-1|TRBD2|.
TGCGCCAGCAGCTTGGTTACGGGAGCGGGGAGGAATGAGCAGTTCTTC
CASSLVTGAGRNEQFF
>TRBJ1-5|TRBV7-2|.|.
TGTGCCAGCAGCTTAGGCGCAGGGACCCATAGCAATCAGCCCCAGCATTTT
CASSLGAGTHSNQPQHF